This T cell receptor (beta chain) was sequenced during a study of T cells after posttransplantation cyclophosphamide. Findings of the study overall: After PTCy, TRB diversity resembled that of CNI/methotrexate controls. Blood and skin or GI T cell repertoires showed limited TRB overlap. Later blood repertoires were often dominated by clones from the donor CD8+ memory compartment.

This related bone marrow graft donor gave peripheral blood on the day of marrow donation. In the case of this clone: Its target is not known.

V shed 3 bases and J 5 bases; nucleotides not matched to a gene: 7. This CDR3 is built from 15 residues. Per the germline V gene, CDR1 is KGHSH and CDR2 is LQKENI. Sequenced by immunoSEQ multiplex PCR; TCRdb stores in-frame clones only, minus some. The top ten clones hold 3% of a sample with more than 60,000 clones, 85% to 95% of them seen once. V is TRBV18 and J is TRBJ1-5; 7 bases are shared with TRBD1. This TCR came from a woman aged 25 to 39 in good health and a related stem cell transplant donor. The sequenced sample was PBMCs. This CDR3 is CASSPRQGRYQPQHF. The CDR3 DNA reads as TGTGCCAGCTCACCGCGACAGGGCAGATATCAGCCCCAGCATTTT.